This is a list of T cell receptor beta chains from one sample in a study of blood T cell repertoires in COVID-19. The assay was immunoSEQ multiplex PCR, and TCRdb's table has in-frame clones only and misses some. The data hold around 140,000 clones, with about 87% observed a single time. The sample was peripheral blood. Receptors originate from a human donor in a cohort sampled during active COVID-19. CDR3s include the opening cysteine and the closing phenylalanine or tryptophan. Each record gives: J gene, V gene, D gene, clone size, CDR3 DNA, CDR3 protein. The D gene is left open where the match is weak. Clone size is stated in some rows and not others, as once, few, many or a class when expanded.

J gene: TRBJ2-2
V gene: TRBV6-5
D gene: TRBD1
clone size: -
CDR3 DNA: TGTGCCACCCAGGGGGCGGTCACCGGGGAGCTGTTTTTT
CDR3 protein: CATQGAVTGELFF

J gene: TRBJ2-1
V gene: TRBV4-1
D gene: TRBD2
clone size: -
CDR3 DNA: TGCGCCAGCAGCCAATGGACTAGCGGGGGGGCCGATGAGCAGTTCTTC
CDR3 protein: CASSQWTSGGADEQFF

J gene: TRBJ1-6
V gene: TRBV5-1
D gene: TRBD1
clone size: -
CDR3 DNA: TGCGCCAGCAGCCCCGACAGGGGGCTATATAATTCACCCCTCCACTTT
CDR3 protein: CASSPDRGLYNSPLHF

J gene: TRBJ2-5
V gene: TRBV30
D gene: TRBD2
clone size: -
CDR3 DNA: TGTGCCTGGAGCCCTCTCAGGACGCGGGGGAAGGGGGAGACCCAGTACTTC
CDR3 protein: CAWSPLRTRGKGETQYF

J gene: TRBJ2-7
V gene: TRBV6-2/TRBV6-3
D gene: -
clone size: -
CDR3 DNA: TGTGCCAGCAGTAACCCTGCTGCCCTAGGCTACGAGCAGTACTTC
CDR3 protein: CASSNPAALGYEQYF

J gene: TRBJ2-3
V gene: TRBV24-1
D gene: TRBD1
clone size: -
CDR3 DNA: TGTGCCACCAGTTCTAACAGGGGGGAAGATACGCAGTATTTT
CDR3 protein: CATSSNRGEDTQYF

J gene: TRBJ2-3
V gene: TRBV5-1
D gene: TRBD2
clone size: few
CDR3 DNA: TGCGCCAGCAGCTTGGAGCGGGGGACAGATACGCAGTATTTT
CDR3 protein: CASSLERGTDTQYF

J gene: TRBJ1-6
V gene: TRBV9
D gene: -
clone size: -
CDR3 DNA: TGTGCCAGCAGCCCCAGGCTTTCCTATAATTCACCCCTCCACTTT
CDR3 protein: CASSPRLSYNSPLHF

J gene: TRBJ1-5
V gene: TRBV12-3/TRBV12-4
D gene: TRBD1
clone size: few
CDR3 DNA: TGTGCCAGCAGTCAACAGGGGAGCCAGCCCCAGCATTTT
CDR3 protein: CASSQQGSQPQHF

J gene: TRBJ2-7
V gene: TRBV6-2/TRBV6-3
D gene: -
clone size: -
CDR3 DNA: TGTGCCAGCAGTTGGGACTCAGGATTCTCCTACGAGCAGTACTTC
CDR3 protein: CASSWDSGFSYEQYF

J gene: TRBJ1-2
V gene: TRBV14
D gene: TRBD1
clone size: once
CDR3 DNA: TGTGCCAGCAGCCCGACGCGGAGACAGGGAACCTTCTTC
CDR3 protein: CASSPTRRQGTFF

J gene: TRBJ2-1
V gene: TRBV5-1
D gene: TRBD1
clone size: -
CDR3 DNA: TGCGCCAGCAGCCGGGACAGGACTCAGGATGAGCAGTTCTTC
CDR3 protein: CASSRDRTQDEQFF

J gene: TRBJ1-2
V gene: TRBV9
D gene: -
clone size: -
CDR3 DNA: TGTGCCAGCAGCCCCCGCCCCGGAGACTATGGCTACACCTTC
CDR3 protein: CASSPRPGDYGYTF

J gene: TRBJ2-1
V gene: TRBV27
D gene: -
clone size: once
CDR3 DNA: TGTGCCAGCAGTCCCGGACTCTGGGGCTACAATGAGCAGTTCTTC
CDR3 protein: CASSPGLWGYNEQFF

J gene: TRBJ2-7
V gene: TRBV4-1
D gene: -
clone size: once
CDR3 DNA: TGCGCCAGCAGCCAAGAAGTTTGGCGGGTTTTGTACTTC
CDR3 protein: CASSQEVWRVLYF

J gene: TRBJ1-5
V gene: TRBV11-2
D gene: -
clone size: -
CDR3 DNA: TGTGCCAGCAGCTCAGGGAGGGTTAGCAATCAGCCCCAGCATTTT
CDR3 protein: CASSSGRVSNQPQHF

J gene: TRBJ2-1
V gene: TRBV5-4
D gene: TRBD2
clone size: -
CDR3 DNA: TGTGCCAGCAGCTTCCGGGGGGGCTATTTCAATGAGCAGTTCTTC
CDR3 protein: CASSFRGGYFNEQFF

J gene: TRBJ2-7
V gene: TRBV7-9
D gene: -
clone size: -
CDR3 DNA: TGTGCCAGCAGCGTGACAGGTTTCCAAAATTTCCCCACCTACGAGCAGTACTTC
CDR3 protein: CASSVTGFQNFPTYEQYF

J gene: TRBJ2-1
V gene: TRBV3-1/TRBV3-2
D gene: TRBD2
clone size: -
CDR3 DNA: TGTGCCAGCATCCAAGGGGGTAGCGGGGGGAAGCAGTTCTTC
CDR3 protein: CASIQGGSGGKQFF

J gene: TRBJ2-3
V gene: TRBV9
D gene: TRBD2
clone size: -
CDR3 DNA: TGTGCCAGCAGCGTAGGGTCTAGCGGGGAAACAGATACGCAGTATTTT
CDR3 protein: CASSVGSSGETDTQYF

J gene: TRBJ1-6
V gene: TRBV7-2
D gene: -
clone size: -
CDR3 DNA: TGTGCCAGCAGCTTAGCTTCTGGGGGCTCACCCCTCCACTTT
CDR3 protein: CASSLASGGSPLHF

J gene: TRBJ2-1
V gene: TRBV2
D gene: TRBD2
clone size: -
CDR3 DNA: TGTGCCAGCAGTTCCAGCGGGGGGGCCAGGCAGTTCTTC
CDR3 protein: CASSSSGGARQFF

J gene: TRBJ1-5
V gene: TRBV6-1
D gene: -
clone size: -
CDR3 DNA: TGTGCCAGCAGTGAAGCAGGGTTGGGGGCCCAGCCCCAGCATTTT
CDR3 protein: CASSEAGLGAQPQHF

J gene: TRBJ1-5
V gene: TRBV28
D gene: TRBD1
clone size: -
CDR3 DNA: TGTGCCAGCAGTTCCCAGGGACAGGGCAATCAGCCCCAGCATTTT
CDR3 protein: CASSSQGQGNQPQHF

J gene: TRBJ2-5
V gene: TRBV18
D gene: TRBD1
clone size: -
CDR3 DNA: TGTGCCAGCTCACCAGGGACAGGGGTGGAGACCCAGTACTTC
CDR3 protein: CASSPGTGVETQYF

J gene: TRBJ2-2
V gene: TRBV6-5
D gene: TRBD2
clone size: -
CDR3 DNA: TGTGCCAGCAGGTCCGGGGGGACCGGGTCCGGGGAGCTGTTTTTT
CDR3 protein: CASRSGGTGSGELFF

J gene: TRBJ2-3
V gene: TRBV7-6
D gene: TRBD2
clone size: -
CDR3 DNA: TGTGCCAGCAGCATTAGCGGGGGGCGGGACACAGATACGCAGTATTTT
CDR3 protein: CASSISGGRDTDTQYF

J gene: TRBJ2-5
V gene: TRBV2
D gene: TRBD1
clone size: -
CDR3 DNA: TGTGCCAGCAGATCCAATAGGGGGCGCATGGAGACCCAGTACTTC
CDR3 protein: CASRSNRGRMETQYF

J gene: TRBJ2-4
V gene: TRBV3-1/TRBV3-2
D gene: TRBD1
clone size: -
CDR3 DNA: TGTGCCAGCAGCCCGTTCTCGGACAGGGGAGATGAAAACATTCAGTACTTC
CDR3 protein: CASSPFSDRGDENIQYF

J gene: TRBJ1-2
V gene: TRBV25-1
D gene: -
clone size: -
CDR3 DNA: TGTGCCAGCAGTGGCCCCAACAGGGAAGCTAACTATGGCTACACCTTC
CDR3 protein: CASSGPNREANYGYTF

J gene: TRBJ2-3
V gene: TRBV6-5
D gene: -
clone size: -
CDR3 DNA: TGTGCCAGCAGTTCTGGGGACTGGGAAGATACGCAGTATTTT
CDR3 protein: CASSSGDWEDTQYF

J gene: TRBJ2-7
V gene: TRBV5-1
D gene: -
clone size: -
CDR3 DNA: TGCGCCAGCAGCTTGGGACAGGATACCTACGAGCAGTACTTC
CDR3 protein: CASSLGQDTYEQYF

J gene: TRBJ2-7
V gene: TRBV5-1
D gene: TRBD1
clone size: -
CDR3 DNA: TGCGCCAGCGAGGACGGGACAGGAGGCTACGAGCAGTACTTC
CDR3 protein: CASEDGTGGYEQYF

J gene: TRBJ2-7
V gene: TRBV5-8
D gene: TRBD1
clone size: -
CDR3 DNA: TGTGCCAGCAGCTTTGGGAGGGGACAGGGGTACGAGCAGTACTTC
CDR3 protein: CASSFGRGQGYEQYF

J gene: TRBJ1-1
V gene: TRBV18
D gene: TRBD1
clone size: -
CDR3 DNA: TGTGCCAGCTCACTTGATTCCGGGACAGGGGGAACTGAAGCTTTCTTT
CDR3 protein: CASSLDSGTGGTEAFF

J gene: TRBJ2-7
V gene: TRBV7-6
D gene: TRBD2
clone size: once
CDR3 DNA: TGTGCCAGCAGCTTAGGGACTAGCGACGAGCAGTACTTC
CDR3 protein: CASSLGTSDEQYF

J gene: TRBJ1-5
V gene: TRBV4-2
D gene: -
clone size: -
CDR3 DNA: TGTGCCAGCAGCCAATCATCTCGGAATAGCTCCAAGGGGATATATAGCAATCAGCCCCAGCATTTT
CDR3 protein: CASSQSSRNSSKGIYSNQPQHF

J gene: TRBJ2-1
V gene: TRBV13
D gene: -
clone size: -
CDR3 DNA: TGTGCCAGCAGCGTCGGTGTCGTAGCTGAGCAGTTCTTC
CDR3 protein: CASSVGVVAEQFF

J gene: TRBJ2-1
V gene: TRBV15
D gene: TRBD2
clone size: -
CDR3 DNA: TGTGCCACCAGCAGACGGACTAGCGGGGAATACAATGAGCAGTTCTTC
CDR3 protein: CATSRRTSGEYNEQFF

J gene: TRBJ1-2
V gene: TRBV2
D gene: TRBD1
clone size: -
CDR3 DNA: TGTGCCAGCACTTCGAGGGGGGCAGGGGGCCATGGCTACACCTTC
CDR3 protein: CASTSRGAGGHGYTF

J gene: TRBJ2-7
V gene: TRBV9
D gene: TRBD1
clone size: -
CDR3 DNA: TGTGCCAGCAGCCCACAGGGGGGCGAGCAGTACTTC
CDR3 protein: CASSPQGGEQYF

J gene: TRBJ1-5
V gene: TRBV15
D gene: -
clone size: -
CDR3 DNA: TGTGCCACGACCCGGGGGGATAGCAATCAGCCCCAGCATTTT
CDR3 protein: CATTRGDSNQPQHF

J gene: TRBJ2-5
V gene: TRBV4-3
D gene: -
clone size: -
CDR3 DNA: TGCGCCAGCAGCCAAGGGGCGGGAACTGATGAGACCCAGTACTTC
CDR3 protein: CASSQGAGTDETQYF

J gene: TRBJ1-2
V gene: TRBV27
D gene: TRBD1
clone size: -
CDR3 DNA: TGTGCCAGCAGTTATCCAGGGGGCTATGGCTACACCTTC
CDR3 protein: CASSYPGGYGYTF

J gene: TRBJ1-6
V gene: TRBV4-3
D gene: -
clone size: -
CDR3 DNA: TGCGCCAGCAGCTCTAGCCTTAATTCACCCCTCCACTTT
CDR3 protein: CASSSSLNSPLHF

J gene: TRBJ2-1
V gene: TRBV29-1
D gene: -
clone size: -
CDR3 DNA: TGCAGCGTTGTCGGAGGGGCCGGTGGGCAGTTCTTC
CDR3 protein: CSVVGGAGGQFF

J gene: TRBJ1-3
V gene: TRBV18
D gene: -
clone size: -
CDR3 DNA: TGTGCCAGCTCACCACCGGAGTCATACTCTGGAAACACCATATATTTT
CDR3 protein: CASSPPESYSGNTIYF

J gene: TRBJ2-1
V gene: TRBV3-1/TRBV3-2
D gene: TRBD2
clone size: once
CDR3 DNA: TGTGCCAGCAGCCCCTGGGGGGGTTCGGGCAATGAGCAGTTCTTC
CDR3 protein: CASSPWGGSGNEQFF

J gene: TRBJ1-6
V gene: TRBV7-6
D gene: -
clone size: -
CDR3 DNA: TGTGCCAGCAGCCCAGACCGGGTCTCAAATTCACCCCTCCACTTT
CDR3 protein: CASSPDRVSNSPLHF

J gene: TRBJ2-5
V gene: TRBV2
D gene: TRBD1
clone size: -
CDR3 DNA: TGTGCCAGCAGGCCGGGACAGGGGTACCAAGAGACCCAGTACTTC
CDR3 protein: CASRPGQGYQETQYF

J gene: TRBJ2-3
V gene: TRBV9
D gene: -
clone size: -
CDR3 DNA: TGTGCCAGCAGCGTCCACAGGGGCACAGATACGCAGTATTTT
CDR3 protein: CASSVHRGTDTQYF

J gene: TRBJ2-3
V gene: TRBV7-9
D gene: -
clone size: -
CDR3 DNA: TGTGCCAGCAGCACTTCTAGTTTCACAGATACGCAGTATTTT
CDR3 protein: CASSTSSFTDTQYF

J gene: TRBJ2-3
V gene: TRBV5-5
D gene: -
clone size: -
CDR3 DNA: TGTGCCAGCAGCTCAACAGGGCCCTGGACAGATACGCAGTATTTT
CDR3 protein: CASSSTGPWTDTQYF

J gene: TRBJ2-3
V gene: TRBV5-4
D gene: -
clone size: -
CDR3 DNA: TGTGCCAGCAGCTCCCCCGGGGGAGATACGCAGTATTTT
CDR3 protein: CASSSPGGDTQYF

J gene: TRBJ1-2
V gene: TRBV5-6
D gene: TRBD1
clone size: -
CDR3 DNA: TGTGCCAGCAGCTCGACAGGGTGGGACTATGGCTACACCTTC
CDR3 protein: CASSSTGWDYGYTF

J gene: TRBJ2-7
V gene: TRBV19
D gene: TRBD2
clone size: -
CDR3 DNA: TGTGCCAGTGGGAGGGGCCTCTCCTACGAGCAGTACTTC
CDR3 protein: CASGRGLSYEQYF

J gene: TRBJ1-1
V gene: TRBV19
D gene: -
clone size: -
CDR3 DNA: TGTGCCAGTAGTCGATACGGGGGAAACACTGAAGCTTTCTTT
CDR3 protein: CASSRYGGNTEAFF

J gene: TRBJ2-3
V gene: TRBV5-4
D gene: TRBD2
clone size: -
CDR3 DNA: TGTGCCAGCAGCTTTCGACTAGCGGGTGATACGCAGTATTTT
CDR3 protein: CASSFRLAGDTQYF

J gene: TRBJ1-6
V gene: TRBV6-5
D gene: TRBD1
clone size: -
CDR3 DNA: TGTGCCAGCAGTTACTCATGGACAGGGTCAAATTCACCCCTCCACTTT
CDR3 protein: CASSYSWTGSNSPLHF

J gene: TRBJ1-5
V gene: TRBV16
D gene: -
clone size: -
CDR3 DNA: TGTGCCAGCAGCCGTTCTACTAATCAGCCCCAGCATTTT
CDR3 protein: CASSRSTNQPQHF